This section outlines one T cell receptor (beta chain) sequence together with its context. No antigen is known for it. No qualities accompany the bases; no much larger clone lies one base away. The data originate from a study of CD8 T cells in ankylosing spondylitis (dated by TCRdb to 2015 to 2018). Regarding the study in general: T cell receptor beta repertoires were profiled in healthy donors and ankylosing spondylitis patients so that disease-linked TCR variants could be found. The whole study cohort included over a hundred healthy donors and 25 ankylosing spondylitis patients. Peripheral blood was sampled, and synovial fluid was also collected from ankylosing spondylitis patients. Results and caveats for the whole study, not just this receptor: Some motif variants had previously been reported in the synovial fluid and blood of reactive arthritis patients, which suggests shared mechanisms of disease initiation. A TCR beta motif made up of several highly homologous amino acid variants appeared to be characteristic of blood from ankylosing spondylitis patients. Significant enrichment of the disease-linked clones was reported in matched synovial fluid samples from ankylosing spondylitis patients. A CD8+ phenotype was shown by the disease-linked clones, which were found at relatively low frequencies in peripheral blood.

Sequencing instrument: Illumina HiSeq 2500. Quantitative 5'-RACE with molecular barcodes was used to prepare TCR beta libraries. From the authors' description of their analysis: To identify disease-linked TCR variants, a new computational method was used, one built on a probabilistic model of VDJ rearrangement. TCRdb reprocessed the public reads (quality trimming at Q25 with fastp, clone calling with MiXCR) and kept in-frame beta chains. Each CDR3 protein appears once, grouped with its most common genes and DNA. The V and J calls were not made by the authors but by TCRdb's processing. For this sample there are tens of thousands of distinct CDR3 sequences; approximately 6% appear just once. The ten largest make up just under 5% of the sample. CDR1 and CDR2 were assigned from the germline V gene as MGHRA and YSYEKL. Trimming costs V 4 bases and J 2 bases, and their ends lie 7 bases apart. Counted from cysteine to phenylalanine, this CDR3 has 13 amino acids. This entry keeps only the CDR3 DNA: 39 bases, framed from base 1.

Synovial fluid samples were paired with blood samples taken from the same ankylosing spondylitis patients. The sequence links TRBV4-1 to TRBJ2-3; confidence is insufficient to name the D gene. Sequencing used synovial fluid, either unsorted or a sorted T cell fraction (not recorded which). The receptor's source is a male donor with ankylosing spondylitis. The CDR3 reads CASSPHFTDTQYF. The DNA is TGCGCCAGCAGCCCTCATTTCACAGATACGCAGTATTTT.